These 4 T cell receptor beta chains share one sample of origin, sequenced in a study of T cells in Graves' hyperthyroidism and ophthalmopathy. TCR beta CDR3 sequences were amplified from RNA transcripts. Using the HTBI primer set, a first-round RT-PCR was run on the TCR CDR3. MiXCR was run by TCRdb on the multiplex PCR reads, yielding one entry per CDR3 protein. The table includes 250,000 or so distinct CDR3 sequences, around 17% detected once. Sample: blood. These receptors were taken from a young woman with Graves' ophthalmopathy.

This clonotype was observed a single time. The chain employs TRBV6-1 and TRBJ2-1; tentatively, D is TRBD1 or TRBD2 (6 bases each). The CDR3 spans 13 residues. Germline V lookup: CDR1 MNHNS, CDR2 SASEGT. V gave up 4 bases and J gave up 9 bases, with 13 bases separating them. CDR3 nucleotide sequence: TGTGCCAGCAGTGGCTTCGGGGGCGGTGAGCAGTTCTTC. This codes for CASSGFGGGEQFF.

This clonotype was counted at least ten times. In DNA, the CDR3 is TGTGCCAGCAGTCCCATTAGCCCATCGGATCGTACTGGAAACACCATATATTTT. Encoded protein: CASSPISPSDRTGNTIYF. The chain uses TRBV28 and TRBJ1-3; D remains unclear. CDR1 is MDHEN and CDR2 is SYDVKM in the germline V gene. This CDR3 has 18 residues. Trimming removed 5 bases from V and 2 bases from J, with 22 bases in between.

There are many counts of this clonotype. A read error is possible here, since a much larger clone lies one base away. The chain couples TRBV20-1 to TRBJ1-1; D might be TRBD1 (5 bases). Per germline, CDR1 DFQATT and CDR2 SNEGSKA (reference sequence). The CDR3 consists of 13 residues. V was cut by 6 bases and J by 4 bases, with 15 bases left in between. CDR3 protein: CSAPGRSRTEAFF. CDR3 DNA sequence: TGCAGTGCCCCGGGACGTAGTCGCACTGAAGCTTTCTTT.

This clonotype was counted between two and nine times. The chain uses TRBV5-1 and TRBJ2-2; 9 nucleotides match TRBD2. Germline V gene sequence: CDR1 SGHRS, CDR2 YFSETQ. J gave up 3 bases and V 1 base, and 13 bases lay outside the gene matches. The CDR3 is 19 amino acids. This CDR3 is CASSLIQLAGGTYTGELFF. The DNA of the CDR3 is TGCGCCAGCAGCTTGATCCAGTTGGCGGGAGGGACTTACACCGGGGAGCTGTTTTTT.